The table lists the clone carrying this T cell receptor (beta chain) with a few counts. Its antigen is as yet unknown. These data come from a study of OX40 agonist ivuxolimab in advanced cancers. Overall study: Those treated in dose escalation had hepatocellular carcinoma, melanoma, renal cell cancer or head and neck cancer.

TCRdb's table, derived via immunoSEQ multiplex PCR, lists solely in-frame clones and lacks some. The repertoire holds 66,000 or so clones, with roughly 80% as singletons. Germline values: CDR1 MDHEN, CDR2 SYDVKM. V was shortened by 3 bases and J by 7 bases, with 21 bases between the two germline ends. This CDR3 spans 17 amino acids. Study-level points and caveats: Clonal expansion was among the lowest in partial responders at 0.1-3.0 mg/kg, especially CD8+. On average, a greater number of expanded clones characterised CD8+ T cells relative to CD4+. Part of the nonresponder group also had normalized T-cell clonal expansion that was low.

This receptor was obtained from an adult with an advanced solid tumor such as melanoma, head and neck, liver or kidney cancer. The J gene is TRBJ2-2, the V gene TRBV28, with a possible D match to TRBD1 (6 bases). Source: CD4+ or CD8+ T cells sorted from blood, taken in a trial of the OX40 agonist ivuxolimab. Here the CDR3 reads CASSLGDLQGNHGELFF. DNA for the CDR3: TGTGCCAGCAGTTTGGGGGATTTGCAGGGGAACCACGGGGAGCTGTTTTTT.